The 26 T cell receptor beta chains in this list originate from one sample, sequenced in a study of lymphopenia after photon versus proton radiotherapy. The table came from immunoSEQ multiplex PCR; TCRdb's copy has only in-frame clones and leaves some out. The repertoire consists of more than 45,000 clones, with more than 85% occurring once and the leading ten covering about 20%. The starting material was peripheral blood, obtained from a patient treated with photon-based radiotherapy. These receptors originate from a woman in her 40s with cholangiocarcinoma.

The chain employs TRBV2 and TRBJ1-2; possibly TRBD1 for D (5 bases). The V and J ends lost 0 bases and 14 bases respectively, with 13 bases between them. The germline CDR1 and CDR2 sequences are SNHLY and FYNNEI. The CDR3 covers 12 residues. CDR3 DNA: TGTGCCAGCAGTGAAGCGCTTACCAGGGTTACCTTC. It specifies CASSEALTRVTF.

J is TRBJ1-6 and V is TRBV5-1, with D maybe TRBD1 (6 bases). The germline CDR1 and CDR2 sequences are SGHRS and YFSETQ. The CDR3 has 14 residues. V lost 5 bases and J 5 bases, leaving 11 bases between the germline ends. CDR3 nucleotide sequence: TGCGCCAGCAGTCCCGGACAGAATAATTCACCCCTCCACTTT. Encoded protein: CASSPGQNNSPLHF.

The V call is TRBV5-6, the J call TRBJ1-2, with TRBD1 identical over 9 bases. The CDR3 is 15 residues long. Germline-derived CDR1 and CDR2 are SGHDT and YYEEEE. The junction had 9 bases not matched to a gene; V was cut back by 4 bases and J by 5 bases. CDR3 in amino acids: CASSHGQGFWYGYTF. The CDR3 DNA is TGTGCCAGCAGCCACGGACAGGGGTTTTGGTATGGCTACACCTTC. Together with reference TRBV5-6 and TRBJ1-2, the CDR3 gives the full variable domain: DAGVTQSPTHLIKTRGQQVTLRCSPKSGHDTVSWYQQALGQGPQFIFQYYEEEERQRGNFPDRFSGHQFPNYSSELNVNALLLGDSALYLCASSHGQGFWYGYTFGSGTRLTVV.

The chain couples TRBV19 to TRBJ1-5; D perhaps matches TRBD1 (5 bases). Germline CDR1 LNHDA, CDR2 SQIVND (reference sequence). This CDR3 spans 13 amino acids. Trimming stripped 5 bases from V and 5 bases from J, with 10 bases between. CDR3 sequence (DNA): TGTGCCAGTAGTGTGGGGCGGGATCAGCCCCAGCATTTT. Residues: CASSVGRDQPQHF.

This clone was detected only once. The chain links TRBV19 to TRBJ2-1; 14 bases match TRBD2. The J segment lost 8 bases and the V segment lost 1 base, leaving 7 bases of the junction unmatched. Per germline, CDR1 LNHDA and CDR2 SQIVND (reference sequence). The CDR3 is made up of 17 amino acids. Here the CDR3 reads CASSIVRLAGGLDEQFF. DNA for the CDR3: TGTGCCAGTAGTATAGTCCGACTAGCGGGAGGGCTCGATGAGCAGTTCTTC.

The V gene is TRBV11-2, the J gene TRBJ1-1; D gene ambiguous. Germline V gene data show CDR1 as SGHAT and CDR2 as FQNNGV. The CDR3 is 13 residues long. Trimming removed 5 bases from V and 1 base from J, with 8 bases in between. CDR3: CASSPTKNTEAFF. The CDR3 nucleotides read TGTGCCAGCAGCCCTACAAAGAACACTGAAGCTTTCTTT.

The chain couples TRBV19 to TRBJ2-3; 9 bases fit TRBD1. CDR3 length equals 15 residues. With V trimmed by 1 base and J by 3 bases, 2 bases remained unmatched. From germline, CDR1 is LNHDA and CDR2 SQIVND (reference sequence). The CDR3 DNA sequence: TGTGCCAGTAGTATAGGACAGGGGGGGACAGATACGCAGTATTTT. It yields the protein CASSIGQGGTDTQYF.

The chain joins TRBV9 to TRBJ2-3; 10 bases are shared with TRBD2. Germline V gives CDR1 SGDLS, CDR2 YYNGEE. J gave up 6 bases and V 0 bases, and 7 bases lay outside the gene matches. The CDR3 extends over 16 amino acids. CDR3 nucleotides: TGTGCCAGCAGCGTAGATCCTAGCGGGGGTTTGGATACGCAGTATTTT. Its translation is CASSVDPSGGLDTQYF.

The chain couples TRBV7-2 to TRBJ1-3, with D unclear. This CDR3 is built from 16 residues. Germline CDR1 SGHTA, CDR2 FQGNSA. V was shortened by 8 bases and J by 2 bases, with 19 bases between the two germline ends. The CDR3 DNA follows: TGTGCCAGCGGGAGGGCCCTCCGGCGCACTGGAAACACCATATATTTT. Amino acids: CASGRALRRTGNTIYF.

J is TRBJ1-6 and V is TRBV5-1; TRBD1 aligns across 7 bases. The CDR3 spans 16 residues. The V gene end was trimmed by 5 bases and the J gene end by 0 bases; junction bases not matched to a gene: 5. CDR1 SGHRS and CDR2 YFSETQ come from the germline V gene. CDR3 amino acids: CASSRDSSSYNSPLHF. CDR3 nucleotides: TGCGCCAGCAGTCGGGACAGTAGCTCCTATAATTCACCCCTCCACTTT.

The CDR3 is CASSPGANTQYF. DNA for the CDR3: TGTGCCAGCAGCCCGGGAGCCAATACGCAGTATTTT. The chain combines TRBV9 with TRBJ2-3; tentative D call: TRBD2 (6 bases). The CDR3 length is 12 residues. CDR1 and CDR2 (germline): SGDLS, YYNGEE. Trimming pared 4 bases from V and 7 bases from J, leaving 10 bases between.

The chain uses TRBV5-6 and TRBJ1-2; D call uncertain. V lost 4 bases and J 5 bases, leaving 15 bases between the germline ends. This CDR3 has 14 amino acids. Germline CDR1 reads SGHDT; CDR2 reads YYEEEE. The CDR3 reads CASSPDGPIYGYTF. CDR3 nucleotides: TGTGCCAGCAGCCCGGACGGACCTATATATGGCTACACCTTC.

The sample holds one count of this clone. V gene TRBV9 combines with J gene TRBJ2-3, with D possibly being TRBD1 (6 bases). The germline V gene encodes CDR1 SGDLS and CDR2 YYNGEE. The CDR3 totals 14 residues. The V end lost 3 bases, the J end lost 2 bases, and 10 bases lay between the germline ends. The CDR3 is CASSGQANTDTQYF. The CDR3 region has the DNA TGTGCCAGCAGCGGACAGGCCAACACAGATACGCAGTATTTT.

The rearrangement uses TRBV15 and TRBJ2-7; D may be TRBD2 (5 bases). There are 15 residues in the CDR3. The V end was cut by 0 bases, the J end by 2 bases, with 11 bases between. Germline CDR1 LNHNV, CDR2 YYDKDF (reference sequence). CDR3 region: CATSRDRVRAYEQYF. CDR3 nucleotides: TGTGCCACCAGCAGAGATAGGGTGAGGGCCTACGAGCAGTACTTC.

J is TRBJ1-2 and V is TRBV2; 7 nucleotides line up with TRBD1. The J segment lost 7 bases and the V segment lost 6 bases, leaving 14 bases of the junction unmatched. Germline V gene sequence: CDR1 SNHLY, CDR2 FYNNEI. This CDR3 has 15 residues. CDR3 protein: CASSHRQGALGGYTF. CDR3 nucleotide sequence: TGTGCCAGCAGCCATAGACAGGGCGCTCTCGGTGGCTACACCTTC.

The chain carries TRBV19 and TRBJ1-4, with TRBD1 identical over 7 bases. Germline lookup yields CDR1 LNHDA and CDR2 SQIVND (reference sequence). The length of the CDR3 is 15 residues. V lost 4 bases, J lost 5 bases, and 7 bases stayed unmatched. CDR3 nucleotide sequence: TGTGCCAGTAGTACCGGGACAGTACGAAATGAAAAACTGTTTTTT. This codes for CASSTGTVRNEKLFF.

V and J are TRBV7-9 and TRBJ2-5; D gene unclear. The V and J ends lost 5 bases and 4 bases respectively, with 11 bases between them. There are 13 residues in the CDR3. The germline gives CDR1 SEHNR, CDR2 FQNEAQ (reference sequence). CDR3 nucleotide sequence: TGTGCCAGCAGCCCTTTTGGCGGAGAGACCCAGTACTTC. Its protein product is CASSPFGGETQYF. The entire variable domain, with the rest obtained from reference TRBV7-9 and TRBJ2-5, is as follows: DTGVSQNPRHKITKRGQNVTFRCDPISEHNRLYWYRQTLGQGPEFLTYFQNEAQLEKSRLLSDRFSAERPKGSFSTLEIQRTEQGDSAMYLCASSPFGGETQYFGPGTRLLVL.

The rearrangement uses TRBV9 and TRBJ1-1; D call uncertain. Germline V gene sequence: CDR1 SGDLS, CDR2 YYNGEE. V lost 2 bases to trimming and J lost 2 bases, with 13 bases between them. This CDR3 spans 15 amino acids. The CDR3 bases are TGTGCCAGCAGCGTTGGCACCGGGCCCAACACTGAAGCTTTCTTT. Its translation: CASSVGTGPNTEAFF.

This chain uses TRBV19 with TRBJ2-6; the D gene could be TRBD1 or TRBD2 (5 bases each). From germline, CDR1 is LNHDA and CDR2 SQIVND (reference sequence). Trimming cost V 5 bases and J 0 bases, with 20 bases left between them. The CDR3 spans 19 residues. The DNA of the CDR3 is TGTGCCAGTAGTCGGAGCCGCAGGGATGGAGGCTCTGGGGCCAACGTCCTGACTTTC. Amino acids: CASSRSRRDGGSGANVLTF.

This clone was detected only once. The V call is TRBV27, the J call TRBJ1-4, with TRBD1 as a possible D gene (5 bases). Trimming stripped 6 bases from V and 0 bases from J, with 11 bases between. CDR3 length equals 15 residues. The germline V gene encodes CDR1 MNHEY and CDR2 SMNVEV (reference sequence). CDR3 DNA: TGTGCCAGCAGGTTCCGACAGTCAACTAATGAAAAACTGTTTTTT. Protein product: CASRFRQSTNEKLFF.

This chain links TRBV7-9 with TRBJ1-2; D may be TRBD1 (5 bases). CDR1 SEHNR and CDR2 FQNEAQ come from the germline V gene (reference sequence). Trimming left V 3 bases short and J 2 bases short, with 13 bases between. This CDR3 has 15 residues. CDR3 in DNA: TGTGCCAGCAGCTTTGGAGGGGATCCCAACTATGGCTACACCTTC. Amino acids: CASSFGGDPNYGYTF.

This clone was seen a single time. This chain joins TRBV28 and TRBJ1-1, with D perhaps TRBD1 (5 bases). The CDR3 sequence is 14 residues long. Looked up from germline, CDR1 is MDHEN and CDR2 is SYDVKM. V dropped 7 bases and J dropped 0 bases, with 12 bases sitting between them. This CDR3 is CASTVRGMNTEAFF. CDR3 nucleotides: TGTGCCAGCACCGTGAGGGGTATGAACACTGAAGCTTTCTTT.

The CDR3 nucleotides are TGTGCCAGCAGCTATGAGTCCTACGAGCAGTACTTC. Protein product: CASSYESYEQYF. The V gene is TRBV7-4, the J gene TRBJ2-7, with D uncertain. The germline V gene has CDR1 SGHVT and CDR2 SQSDAQ. Between the trimmed V and J ends, which lost 4 bases and 1 base, there was a span of 5 bases. The CDR3 has 12 residues.

This clone turned up a few times. V gene TRBV5-1 combines with J gene TRBJ1-4, with 7 positions matching TRBD1. Losses at the gene ends were 5 bases for V and 3 bases for J; bases not matched to a gene: 4. Germline V gives CDR1 SGHRS, CDR2 YFSETQ. This CDR3 has 14 residues. CDR3 sequence: CASSGGQSNEKLFF. CDR3 DNA sequence: TGCGCCAGCAGTGGGGGACAGTCTAATGAAAAACTGTTTTTT.

The chain recombines TRBV2 with TRBJ1-5, with D perhaps matching TRBD1 (5 bases). CDR1 is SNHLY and CDR2 is FYNNEI in the germline V gene. The CDR3 spans 14 residues. V was shortened by 4 bases and J by 4 bases, with 11 bases between the two germline ends. Here the CDR3 DNA reads TGTGCCAGCAGTGTGGGACCGAGTAATCAGCCCCAGCATTTT. It codes for CASSVGPSNQPQHF.

A single count supports this clone. J is TRBJ2-7 and V is TRBV9, with TRBD2 matching 11 bases. Germline lookup yields CDR1 SGDLS and CDR2 YYNGEE. J gave up 3 bases and V 4 bases, and 3 bases lay outside the gene matches. CDR3 length: 14 amino acids. CDR3 DNA: TGTGCCAGCAGCTCTGGGACTAGCGGCTACGAGCAGTACTTC. It translates to CASSSGTSGYEQYF.